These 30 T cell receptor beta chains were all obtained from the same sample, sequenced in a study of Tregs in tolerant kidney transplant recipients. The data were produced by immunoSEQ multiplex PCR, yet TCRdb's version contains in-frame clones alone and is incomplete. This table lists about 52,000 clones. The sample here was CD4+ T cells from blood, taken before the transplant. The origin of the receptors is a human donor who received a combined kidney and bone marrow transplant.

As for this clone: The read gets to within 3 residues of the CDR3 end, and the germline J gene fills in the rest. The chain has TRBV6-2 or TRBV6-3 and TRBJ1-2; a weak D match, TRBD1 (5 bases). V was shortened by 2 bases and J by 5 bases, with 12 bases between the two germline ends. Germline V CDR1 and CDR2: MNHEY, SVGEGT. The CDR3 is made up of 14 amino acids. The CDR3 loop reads CASSYEGREYGYTF. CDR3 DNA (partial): TGTGCCAGCAGTTACGAGGGCAGGGAGTATGGC.

CDR3 bases read: TGTGCCAGCAGCTTAGACGCCAGGCGGGGGTCAGATACG. Amino acids: CASSLDARRGSDT. The whole CDR3 region reads CASSLDARRGSDTQYF. The chain joins TRBV7-6 to TRBJ2-3; 7 bases line up with TRBD2. The sequence runs out 3 residues before the end of the CDR3; the remainder is reconstructed from the germline J gene. The trim removed 1 base at V and 4 bases at J, leaving 8 bases unmatched. Per germline, CDR1 SGHVS and CDR2 FNYEAQ. This CDR3 has 16 residues.

CDR3 bases read: TGTGCCAGCAGCCCCGGACAGCCAGATACG. Amino acid sequence: CASSPGQPDT. The CDR3, in full, reads CASSPGQPDTQYF. V usage is TRBV7-6 and J usage is TRBJ2-3, with D possibly matching TRBD1 (6 bases). Read data end 3 residues before the CDR3 end; the end is taken from the germline J gene. V shed 5 bases and J shed 4 bases, with 10 bases lying between them. From germline, CDR1 is SGHVS and CDR2 FNYEAQ. The CDR3 has 13 amino acids. Combining the CDR3 with reference TRBV7-6 and TRBJ2-3 gives the whole variable domain GAGVSQSPRYKVTKRGQDVALRCDPISGHVSLYWYRQALGQGPEFLTYFNYEAQQDKSGLPNDRFSAERPEGSISTLTIQRTEQRDSAMYRCASSPGQPDTQYFGPGTRLTVL.

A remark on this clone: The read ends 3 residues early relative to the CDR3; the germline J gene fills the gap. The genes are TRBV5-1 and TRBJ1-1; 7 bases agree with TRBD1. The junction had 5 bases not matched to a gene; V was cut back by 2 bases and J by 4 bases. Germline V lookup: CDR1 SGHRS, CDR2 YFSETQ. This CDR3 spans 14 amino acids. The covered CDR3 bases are TGCGCCAGCAGCTTCGGGACAGCGTCCACTGAA. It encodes CASSFGTASTE. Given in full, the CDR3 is CASSFGTASTEAFF. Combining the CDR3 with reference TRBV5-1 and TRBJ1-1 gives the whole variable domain KAGVTQTPRYLIKTRGQQVTLSCSPISGHRSVSWYQQTPGQGLQFLFEYFSETQRNKGNFPGRFSGRQFSNSRSEMNVSTLELGDSALYLCASSFGTASTEAFFGQGTRLTVV.

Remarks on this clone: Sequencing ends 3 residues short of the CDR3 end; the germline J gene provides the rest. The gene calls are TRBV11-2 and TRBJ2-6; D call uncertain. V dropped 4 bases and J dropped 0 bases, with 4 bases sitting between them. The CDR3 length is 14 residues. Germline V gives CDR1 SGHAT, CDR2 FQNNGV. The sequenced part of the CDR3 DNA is TGTGCCAGCAGCTCGTACTCTGGGGCCAACGTC. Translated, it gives CASSSYSGANV. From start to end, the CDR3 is CASSSYSGANVLTF.

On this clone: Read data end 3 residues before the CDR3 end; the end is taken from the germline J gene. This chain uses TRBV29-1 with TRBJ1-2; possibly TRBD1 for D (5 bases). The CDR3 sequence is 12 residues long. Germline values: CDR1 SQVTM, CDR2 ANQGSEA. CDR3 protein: CSVGGGKEGYTF. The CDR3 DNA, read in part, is TGCAGCGTTGGGGGGGGAAAGGAAGGC.

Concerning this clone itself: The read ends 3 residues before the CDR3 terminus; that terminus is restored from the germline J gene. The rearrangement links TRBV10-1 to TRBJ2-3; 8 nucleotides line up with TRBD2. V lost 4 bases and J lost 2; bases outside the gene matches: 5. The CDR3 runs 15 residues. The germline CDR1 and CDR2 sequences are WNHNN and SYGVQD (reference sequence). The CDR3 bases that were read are TGCGCCAGCAGTGTTAGCGGGAATCCCACAGATACG. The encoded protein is CASSVSGNPTDT. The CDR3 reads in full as CASSVSGNPTDTQYF.

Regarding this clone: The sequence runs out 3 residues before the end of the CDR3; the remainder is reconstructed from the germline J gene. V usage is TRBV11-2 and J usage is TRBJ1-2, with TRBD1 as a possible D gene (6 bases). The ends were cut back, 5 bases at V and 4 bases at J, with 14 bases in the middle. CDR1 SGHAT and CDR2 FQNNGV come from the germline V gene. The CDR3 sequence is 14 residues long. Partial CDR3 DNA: TGTGCCAGCAGCCTCAGGGGAGGTAGCTATGGC. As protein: CASSLRGGSYG. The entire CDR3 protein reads CASSLRGGSYGYTF.

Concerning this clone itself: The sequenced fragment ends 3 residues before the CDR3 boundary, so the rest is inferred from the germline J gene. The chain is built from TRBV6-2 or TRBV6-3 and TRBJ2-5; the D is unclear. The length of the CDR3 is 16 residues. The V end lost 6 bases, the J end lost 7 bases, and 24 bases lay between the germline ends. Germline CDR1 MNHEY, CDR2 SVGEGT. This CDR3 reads CASSDPGPHRPGTQYF. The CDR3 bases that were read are TGTGCCAGCAGCGACCCTGGGCCACACCGACCAGGGACC.

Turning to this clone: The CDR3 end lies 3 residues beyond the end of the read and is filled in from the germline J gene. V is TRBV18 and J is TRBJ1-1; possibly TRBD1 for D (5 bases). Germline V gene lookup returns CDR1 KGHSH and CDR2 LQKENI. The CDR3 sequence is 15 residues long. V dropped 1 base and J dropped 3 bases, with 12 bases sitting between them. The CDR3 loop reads CASSPRPGKDTEAFF. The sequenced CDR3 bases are TGTGCCAGCTCACCACGTCCAGGGAAGGACACTGAA.

The DNA read from the CDR3 is TGTGCCAGTAGTATGCGGGGACAGGCCAGCAATCAGCCC. Protein: CASSMRGQASNQP. In full, the CDR3 is CASSMRGQASNQPQHF. The V call is TRBV19, the J call TRBJ1-5; 8 nucleotides agree with TRBD1. The observed sequence ends 3 residues before the CDR3 terminus, with the missing tail filled in from the germline J gene. With 3 bases clipped from V and 1 base from J, the junction kept 5 bases outside the gene matches. Germline assignment: CDR1 LNHDA and CDR2 SQIVND (reference sequence). The CDR3 sequence is 16 residues long.

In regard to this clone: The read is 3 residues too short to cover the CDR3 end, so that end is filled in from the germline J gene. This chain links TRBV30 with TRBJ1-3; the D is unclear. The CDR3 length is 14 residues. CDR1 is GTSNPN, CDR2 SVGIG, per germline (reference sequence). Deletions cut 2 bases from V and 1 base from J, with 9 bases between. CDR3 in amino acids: CAWSSGFSGNTIYF. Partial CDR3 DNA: TGTGCCTGGAGTAGCGGATTTTCTGGAAACACC.

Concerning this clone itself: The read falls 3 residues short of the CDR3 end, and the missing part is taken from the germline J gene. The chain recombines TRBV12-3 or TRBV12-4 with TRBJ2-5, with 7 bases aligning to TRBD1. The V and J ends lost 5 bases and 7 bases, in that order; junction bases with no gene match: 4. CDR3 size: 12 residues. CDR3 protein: CASSRDRRTQYF. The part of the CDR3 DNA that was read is TGTGCCAGCAGTCGGGACAGACGGACC.

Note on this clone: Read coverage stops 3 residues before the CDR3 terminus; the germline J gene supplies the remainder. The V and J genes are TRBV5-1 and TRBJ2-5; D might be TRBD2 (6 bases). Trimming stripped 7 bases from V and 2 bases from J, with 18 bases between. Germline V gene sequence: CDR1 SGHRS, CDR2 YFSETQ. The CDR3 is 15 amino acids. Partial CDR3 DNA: TGCGCCAGCGTCCTCATCCAGGGAGGTCAAGAGACC. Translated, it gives CASVLIQGGQET. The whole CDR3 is CASVLIQGGQETQYF.

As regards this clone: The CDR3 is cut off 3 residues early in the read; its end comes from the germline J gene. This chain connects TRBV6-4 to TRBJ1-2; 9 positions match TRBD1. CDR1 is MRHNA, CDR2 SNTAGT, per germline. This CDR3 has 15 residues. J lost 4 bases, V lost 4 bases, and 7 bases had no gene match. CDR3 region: CASSAHRGLGYGYTF. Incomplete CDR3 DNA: TGTGCCAGCAGTGCCCACAGGGGGCTCGGCTATGGC.

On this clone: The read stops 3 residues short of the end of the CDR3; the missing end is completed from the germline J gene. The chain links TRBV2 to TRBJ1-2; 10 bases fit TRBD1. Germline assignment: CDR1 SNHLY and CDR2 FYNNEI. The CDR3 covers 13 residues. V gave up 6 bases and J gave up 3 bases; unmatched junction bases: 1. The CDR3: CASRDRGYYGYTF. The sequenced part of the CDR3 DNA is TGTGCCAGCAGGGACAGGGGGTACTATGGC.

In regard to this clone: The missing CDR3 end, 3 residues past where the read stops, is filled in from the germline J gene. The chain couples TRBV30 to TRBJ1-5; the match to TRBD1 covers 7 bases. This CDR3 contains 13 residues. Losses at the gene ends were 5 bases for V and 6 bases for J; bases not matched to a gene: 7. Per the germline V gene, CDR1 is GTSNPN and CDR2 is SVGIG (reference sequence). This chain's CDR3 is CAWEQGRAQPQHF. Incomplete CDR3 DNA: TGTGCCTGGGAACAGGGGAGGGCTCAGCCC.

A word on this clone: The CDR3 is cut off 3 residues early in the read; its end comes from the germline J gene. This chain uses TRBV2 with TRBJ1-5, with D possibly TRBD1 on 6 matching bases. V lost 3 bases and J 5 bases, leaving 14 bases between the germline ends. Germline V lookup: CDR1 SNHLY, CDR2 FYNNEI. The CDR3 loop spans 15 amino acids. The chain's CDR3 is CASSEYRVRDQPQHF. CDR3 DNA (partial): TGTGCCAGCAGTGAGTACAGGGTAAGGGATCAGCCC.

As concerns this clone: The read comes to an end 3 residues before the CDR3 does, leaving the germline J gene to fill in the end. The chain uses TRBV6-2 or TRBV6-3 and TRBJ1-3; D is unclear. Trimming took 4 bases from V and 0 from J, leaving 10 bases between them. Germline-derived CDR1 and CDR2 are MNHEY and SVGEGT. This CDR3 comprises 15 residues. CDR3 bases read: TGTGCCAGCAGTTCGCGGGTGAGCTCTGGAAACACC. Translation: CASSSRVSSGNT. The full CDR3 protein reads CASSSRVSSGNTIYF.

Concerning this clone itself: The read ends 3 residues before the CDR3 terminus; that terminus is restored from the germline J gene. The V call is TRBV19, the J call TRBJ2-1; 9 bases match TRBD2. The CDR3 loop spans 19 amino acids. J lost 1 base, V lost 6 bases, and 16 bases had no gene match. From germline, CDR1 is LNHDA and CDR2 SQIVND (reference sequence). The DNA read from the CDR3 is TGTGCCAGTAGCCCGAGGGCTAGCGGGGCCTCGGGGTCCTACAATGAG. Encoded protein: CASSPRASGASGSYNE. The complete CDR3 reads CASSPRASGASGSYNEQFF.

This CDR3 reads CSARVLQGKNNSPLHF. The covered CDR3 bases are TGCAGTGCTAGAGTCCTACAGGGGAAAAATAATTCACCC. V usage is TRBV20-1 and J usage is TRBJ1-6, with TRBD1 matching over 7 bases. The read stops 3 residues short of the end of the CDR3; the missing end is completed from the germline J gene. The V segment lost 1 base and the J segment 5 bases; nucleotides outside the gene matches: 8. The germline gives CDR1 DFQATT, CDR2 SNEGSKA (reference sequence). There are 16 residues in the CDR3.

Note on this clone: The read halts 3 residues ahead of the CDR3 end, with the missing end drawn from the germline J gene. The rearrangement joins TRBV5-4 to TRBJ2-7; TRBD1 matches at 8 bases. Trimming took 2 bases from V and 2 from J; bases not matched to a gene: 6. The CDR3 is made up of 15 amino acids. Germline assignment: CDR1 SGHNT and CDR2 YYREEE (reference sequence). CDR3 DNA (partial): TGTGCCAGCAGCTTCGGGACAGGAACCCCCTACGAG. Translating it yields CASSFGTGTPYE. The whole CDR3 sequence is CASSFGTGTPYEQYF. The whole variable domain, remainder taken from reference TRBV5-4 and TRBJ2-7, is ETGVTQSPTHLIKTRGQQVTLRCSSQSGHNTVSWYQQALGQGPQFIFQYYREEENGRGNFPPRFSGLQFPNYSSELNVNALELDDSALYLCASSFGTGTPYEQYFGPGTRLTVT.

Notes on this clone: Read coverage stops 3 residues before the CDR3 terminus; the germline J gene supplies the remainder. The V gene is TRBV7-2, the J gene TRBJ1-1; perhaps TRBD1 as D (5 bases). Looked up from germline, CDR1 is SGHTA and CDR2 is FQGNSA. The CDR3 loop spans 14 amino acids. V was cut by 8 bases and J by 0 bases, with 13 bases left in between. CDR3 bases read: TGTGCCAGCTTGAAGACAGCCATGAACACTGAA. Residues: CASLKTAMNTE. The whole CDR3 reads CASLKTAMNTEAFF.

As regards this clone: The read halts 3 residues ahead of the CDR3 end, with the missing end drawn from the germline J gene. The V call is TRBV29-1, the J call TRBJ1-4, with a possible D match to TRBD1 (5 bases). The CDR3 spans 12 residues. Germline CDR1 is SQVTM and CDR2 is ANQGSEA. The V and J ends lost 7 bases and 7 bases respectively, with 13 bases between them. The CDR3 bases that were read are TGCAGCGCTTGGGCCGGGGGTGAAAAA. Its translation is CSAWAGGEK. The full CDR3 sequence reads CSAWAGGEKLFF.

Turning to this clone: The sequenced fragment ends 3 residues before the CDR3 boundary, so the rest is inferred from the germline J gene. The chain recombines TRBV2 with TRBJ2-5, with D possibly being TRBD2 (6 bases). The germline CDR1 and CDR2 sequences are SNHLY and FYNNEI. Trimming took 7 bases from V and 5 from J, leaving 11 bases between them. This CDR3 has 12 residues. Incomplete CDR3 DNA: TGTGCCAGCACCCCGGGGGTGGAGACC. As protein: CASTPGVET. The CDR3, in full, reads CASTPGVETQYF.

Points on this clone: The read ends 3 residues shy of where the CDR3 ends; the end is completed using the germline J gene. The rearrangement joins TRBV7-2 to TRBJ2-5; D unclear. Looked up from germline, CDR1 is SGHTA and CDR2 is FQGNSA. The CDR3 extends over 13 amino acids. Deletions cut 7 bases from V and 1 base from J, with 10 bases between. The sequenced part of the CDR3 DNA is TGTGCCAGCACCCCTCCACTCCAAGAGACC. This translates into CASTPPLQET. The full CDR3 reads CASTPPLQETQYF. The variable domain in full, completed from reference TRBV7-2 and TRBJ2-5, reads GAGVSQSPSNKVTEKGKDVELRCDPISGHTALYWYRQSLGQGLEFLIYFQGNSAPDKSGLPSDRFSAERTGGSVSTLTIQRTQQEDSAVYLCASTPPLQETQYFGPGTRLLVL.

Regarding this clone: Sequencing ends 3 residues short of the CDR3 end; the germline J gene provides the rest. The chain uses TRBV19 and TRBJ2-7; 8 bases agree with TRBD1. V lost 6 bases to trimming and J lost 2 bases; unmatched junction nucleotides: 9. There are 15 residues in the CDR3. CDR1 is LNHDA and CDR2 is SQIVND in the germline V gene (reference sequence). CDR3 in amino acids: CASSPGTGGPYEQYF. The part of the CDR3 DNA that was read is TGTGCCAGTAGCCCAGGGACAGGCGGACCCTACGAG.

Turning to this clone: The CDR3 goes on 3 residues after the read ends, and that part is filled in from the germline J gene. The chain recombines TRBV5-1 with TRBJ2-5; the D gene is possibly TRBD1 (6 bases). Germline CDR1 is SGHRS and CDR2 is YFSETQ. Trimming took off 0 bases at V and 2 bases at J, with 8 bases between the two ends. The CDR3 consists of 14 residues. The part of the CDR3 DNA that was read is TGCGCCAGCAGCTTGGTAAGGGGGCAAGAGACC. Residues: CASSLVRGQET. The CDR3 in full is CASSLVRGQETQYF.

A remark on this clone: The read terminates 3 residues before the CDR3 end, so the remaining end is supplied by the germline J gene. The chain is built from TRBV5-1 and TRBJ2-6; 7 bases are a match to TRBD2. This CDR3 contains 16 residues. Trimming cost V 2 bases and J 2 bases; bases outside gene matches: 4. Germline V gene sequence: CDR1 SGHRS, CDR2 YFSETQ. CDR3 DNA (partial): TGCGCCAGCAGCTTAGGAGGGACTACTGGGGCCAACGTC. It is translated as CASSLGGTTGANV. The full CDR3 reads CASSLGGTTGANVLTF.

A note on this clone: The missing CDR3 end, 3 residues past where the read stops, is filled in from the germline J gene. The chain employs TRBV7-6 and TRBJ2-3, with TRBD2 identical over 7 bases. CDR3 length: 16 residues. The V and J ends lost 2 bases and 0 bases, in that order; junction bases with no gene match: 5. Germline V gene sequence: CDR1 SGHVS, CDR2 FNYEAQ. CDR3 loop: CASSLSGGSSTDTQYF. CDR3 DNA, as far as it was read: TGTGCCAGCAGCTTATCGGGCGGGAGTAGCACAGATACG.